This paragraph covers one T cell receptor beta chain sequence. This sample was included in a study of blood T cell repertoires in COVID-19. Study-level information: The study drew acute and convalescent COVID-19 samples from the United States, Italy and Spain. The cDNA or gDNA used as material had been derived from T cells, B-cell-depleted T cells, or PBMCs.

Germline values: CDR1 SGDLS, CDR2 YYNGEE. Trimming removed 0 bases at V and 3 bases at J, with 9 bases between. This CDR3 comprises 14 residues. How the authors handled the data: Cell counts per sample came from amplifying reference gene primers. Profiling relied on immunoSEQ multiplex PCR, and the TCRdb table lists in-frame clones only, not all of them. Clonal size and the V and J genes are those of that table, whereas D and trimming came from the DNA. The sample carries hundreds of thousands of clones, around 89% recorded once. The clonotype comes from a woman aged 30 to 39 with acute or convalescent COVID-19. Sequenced input: peripheral blood. This chain links TRBV9 with TRBJ1-1; TRBD1 might be the D (6 bases). CDR3 sequence reads: CASSVGAGDTEAFF. CDR3 bases: TGTGCCAGCAGCGTAGGGGCAGGGGACACTGAAGCTTTCTTT.